This entry is about one T cell receptor beta chain. Its antigen is as yet unknown. Trimming took 1 base from V and 7 from J, leaving 9 bases between them. This CDR3 comprises 13 residues. The V gene's germline CDR1 is SGHRS and CDR2 YFSETQ. Every subset's genomic DNA went evenly onto several immunoSEQ plates. The table came from immunoSEQ multiplex PCR; TCRdb's copy has only in-frame clones and leaves some out. The repertoire holds around 690,000 clones, with roughly 88% as singletons. The sample originates from a study of shared clonotypes between healthy human individuals. General observations from the study: Clonotype sharing across four donors was observed for roughly 5% of naive CD4 clonotypes. Even with large depth, rarefaction showed that sorted-subset sequencing was incomplete.

The chain joins TRBV5-1 to TRBJ2-1, with D unclear. Sequencing was carried out using memory CD8+ T cells from PBMCs. Specified subset: CD45RO+ cells pooled with CCR7-negative TemRA cells. This TCR was recovered from a man aged 18-30 years in good health. Some clones in this sample may be carry-over from other donors' samples. CDR3 sequence (DNA): TGCGCCAGCAGCTTGATTAAAGGTAATGAGCAGTTCTTC. It codes for CASSLIKGNEQFF.